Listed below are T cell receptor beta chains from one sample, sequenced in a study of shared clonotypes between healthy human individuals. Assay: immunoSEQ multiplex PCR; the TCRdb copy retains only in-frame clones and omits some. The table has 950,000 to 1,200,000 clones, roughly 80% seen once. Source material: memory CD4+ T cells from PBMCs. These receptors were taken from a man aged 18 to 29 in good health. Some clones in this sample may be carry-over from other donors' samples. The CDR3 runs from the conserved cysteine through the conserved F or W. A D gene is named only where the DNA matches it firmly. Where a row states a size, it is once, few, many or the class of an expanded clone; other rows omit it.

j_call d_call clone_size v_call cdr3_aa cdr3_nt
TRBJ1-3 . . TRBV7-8 CASSQDRPTGNTIYF TGTGCCAGCAGCCAGGACAGACCAACTGGAAACACCATATATTTT
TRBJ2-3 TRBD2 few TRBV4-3 CASSQEGGDTQYF TGCGCCAGCAGCCAAGAGGGAGGGGATACGCAGTATTTT
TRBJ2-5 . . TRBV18 CASSPARSGANVVAQYF TGTGCCAGCTCACCAGCGAGGTCAGGGGCAAACGTAGTTGCCCAGTACTTC
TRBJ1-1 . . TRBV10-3 CAIKLPGTTEAFF TGTGCCATCAAGTTGCCAGGAACCACTGAAGCTTTCTTT
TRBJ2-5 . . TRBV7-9 CASSWETLQETQYF TGTGCCAGCAGCTGGGAGACTCTCCAAGAGACCCAGTACTTC
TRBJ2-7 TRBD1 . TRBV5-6 CASSLDRGRHEQYF TGTGCCAGCAGCTTGGACAGGGGGAGACACGAGCAGTACTTC
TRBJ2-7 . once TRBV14 CASSQGRRRGHEQYF TGTGCCAGCAGCCAAGGGCGAAGGAGGGGGCACGAGCAGTACTTC
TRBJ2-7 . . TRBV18 CASSPRQVNYEQYF TGTGCCAGCTCACCACGTCAGGTGAACTACGAGCAGTACTTC
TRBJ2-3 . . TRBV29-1 CSVAPRDTQYF TGCAGCGTTGCCCCTAGAGATACGCAGTATTTT
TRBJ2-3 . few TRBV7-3 CASSLNGRTGDTQYF TGTGCCAGCAGCTTAAACGGGAGAACGGGTGATACGCAGTATTTT
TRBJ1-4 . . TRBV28 CASMSPTEKLFF TGTGCCAGCATGTCGCCCACAGAAAAACTGTTTTTT
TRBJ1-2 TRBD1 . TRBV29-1 CSTDIQGINGYTF TGCAGCACTGATATACAGGGGATTAATGGCTACACCTTC
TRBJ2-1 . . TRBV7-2 CASSLRELPYNEQFF TGTGCCAGCAGCCTGAGGGAGCTTCCCTACAATGAGCAGTTCTTC
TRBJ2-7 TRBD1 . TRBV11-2 CASSFFQGQGFNEQYF TGTGCCAGCAGCTTTTTCCAGGGACAGGGGTTTAACGAGCAGTACTTC
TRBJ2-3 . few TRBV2 CASSEAHGTAQYF TGTGCCAGCAGTGAAGCGCACGGGACTGCGCAGTATTTT
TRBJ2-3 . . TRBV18 CASSPVVGSTDTQYF TGTGCCAGCTCACCGGTCGTGGGGTCCACAGATACGCAGTATTTT
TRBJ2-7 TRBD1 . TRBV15 CATSSHPGQSYEQYF TGTGCCACCAGCAGCCATCCGGGACAGTCCTACGAGCAGTACTTC
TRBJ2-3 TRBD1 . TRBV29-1 CSVEDRDRGTDTQYF TGCAGCGTTGAAGACCGGGACAGGGGCACAGATACGCAGTATTTT
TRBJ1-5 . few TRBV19 CASSKAPRVGQPQHF TGTGCCAGTAGTAAGGCCCCAAGAGTGGGTCAGCCCCAGCATTTT
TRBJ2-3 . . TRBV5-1 CASSLGPTYTDTQYF TGCGCCAGCAGCTTGGGGCCAACTTACACAGATACGCAGTATTTT
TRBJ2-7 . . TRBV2 CASSVGVGEQYF TGTGCCAGCAGTGTGGGGGTGGGAGAGCAGTACTTC
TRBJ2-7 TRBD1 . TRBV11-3 CASSLDGTGDYEQYF TGTGCCAGCAGCTTAGACGGGACAGGGGATTACGAGCAGTACTTC
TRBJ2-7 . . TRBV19 CASSIGGQGSYEQYF TGTGCCAGTAGTATTGGGGGGCAGGGTAGCTACGAGCAGTACTTC
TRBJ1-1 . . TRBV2 CASSAGQSNTEAFF TGTGCCAGCAGTGCGGGACAATCGAACACTGAAGCTTTCTTT
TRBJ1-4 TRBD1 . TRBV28 CASRTGGEKLVF TGTGCCAGCAGGACAGGGGGTGAAAAACTGGTTTTT